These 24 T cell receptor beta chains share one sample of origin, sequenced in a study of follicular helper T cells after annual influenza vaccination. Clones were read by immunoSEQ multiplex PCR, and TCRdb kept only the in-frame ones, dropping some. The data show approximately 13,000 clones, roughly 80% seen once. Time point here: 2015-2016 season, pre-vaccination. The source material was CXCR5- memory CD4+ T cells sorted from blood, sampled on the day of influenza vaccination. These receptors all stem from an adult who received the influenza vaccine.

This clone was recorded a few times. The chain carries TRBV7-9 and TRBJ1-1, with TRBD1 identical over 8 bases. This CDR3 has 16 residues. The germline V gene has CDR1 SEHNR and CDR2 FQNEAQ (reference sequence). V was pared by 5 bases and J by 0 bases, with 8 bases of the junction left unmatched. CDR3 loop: CASSKSTGGMNTEAFF. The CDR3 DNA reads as TGTGCCAGCAGCAAATCCACAGGGGGAATGAACACTGAAGCTTTCTTT. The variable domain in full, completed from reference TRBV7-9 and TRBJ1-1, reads DTGVSQNPRHKITKRGQNVTFRCDPISEHNRLYWYRQTLGQGPEFLTYFQNEAQLEKSRLLSDRFSAERPKGSFSTLEIQRTEQGDSAMYLCASSKSTGGMNTEAFFGQGTRLTVV.

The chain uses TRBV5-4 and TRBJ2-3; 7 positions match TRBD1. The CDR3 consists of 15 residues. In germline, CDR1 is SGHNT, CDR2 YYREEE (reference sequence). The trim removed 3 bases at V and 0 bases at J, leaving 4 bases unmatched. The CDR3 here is CASSSGGISTDTQYF. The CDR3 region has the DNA TGTGCCAGCAGCTCAGGGGGAATTAGCACAGATACGCAGTATTTT.

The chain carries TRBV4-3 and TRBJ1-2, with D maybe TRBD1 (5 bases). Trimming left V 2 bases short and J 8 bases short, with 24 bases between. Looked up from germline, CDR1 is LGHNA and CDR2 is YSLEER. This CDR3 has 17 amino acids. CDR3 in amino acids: CASSQPLGRAPHRGYTF. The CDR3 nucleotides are TGCGCCAGCAGCCAACCCCTCGGCAGGGCCCCCCATCGCGGCTACACCTTC.

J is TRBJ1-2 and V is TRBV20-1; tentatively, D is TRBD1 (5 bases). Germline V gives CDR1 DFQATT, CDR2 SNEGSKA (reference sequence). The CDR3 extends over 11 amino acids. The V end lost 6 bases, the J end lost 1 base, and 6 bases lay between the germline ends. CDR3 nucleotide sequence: TGCAGTGCGGGACTTAACTATGGCTACACCTTC. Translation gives CSAGLNYGYTF.

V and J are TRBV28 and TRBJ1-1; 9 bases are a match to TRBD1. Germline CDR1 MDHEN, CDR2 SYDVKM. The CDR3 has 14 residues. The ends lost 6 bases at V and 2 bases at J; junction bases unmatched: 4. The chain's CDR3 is CASRMGQGNTEAFF. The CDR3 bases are TGTGCCAGCAGGATGGGACAGGGTAACACTGAAGCTTTCTTT.

CDR3 in DNA: TGTGCCAGTAGTCACGGACAGGACTACGTTAGCTCCTACGAGCAGTACTTC. Its protein is CASSHGQDYVSSYEQYF. The chain carries TRBV19 and TRBJ2-7, with D tentatively TRBD1 (7 bases). The V end was cut by 5 bases, the J end by 0 bases, with 20 bases between. There are 17 residues in the CDR3. Germline CDR1 reads LNHDA; CDR2 reads SQIVND (reference sequence).

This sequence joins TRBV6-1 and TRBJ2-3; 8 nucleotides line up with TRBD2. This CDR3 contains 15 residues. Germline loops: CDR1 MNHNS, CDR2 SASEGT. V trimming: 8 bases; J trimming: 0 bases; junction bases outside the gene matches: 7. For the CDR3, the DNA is TGTGCCAGCGCGGGGGGACAAACTAGCACAGATACGCAGTATTTT. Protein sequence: CASAGGQTSTDTQYF.

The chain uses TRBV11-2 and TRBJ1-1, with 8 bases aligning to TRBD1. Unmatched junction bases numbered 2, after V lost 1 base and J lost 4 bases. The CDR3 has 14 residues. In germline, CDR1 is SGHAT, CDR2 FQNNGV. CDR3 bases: TGTGCCAGCAGCTTAGTCCAGGGGGCCACTGAAGCTTTCTTT. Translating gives CASSLVQGATEAFF. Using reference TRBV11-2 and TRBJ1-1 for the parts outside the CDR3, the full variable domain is EAGVAQSPRYKIIEKRQSVAFWCNPISGHATLYWYQQILGQGPKLLIQFQNNGVVDDSQLPKDRFSAERLKGVDSTLKIQPAKLEDSAVYLCASSLVQGATEAFFGQGTRLTVV.

For the CDR3, the DNA is TGTGCCAGCAGCGAGGACTTGATGGCGGGGGCGGAAGAGACCCAGTACTTC. It codes for CASSEDLMAGAEETQYF. V gene TRBV4-2 combines with J gene TRBJ2-5, with D possibly TRBD2 on 7 matching bases. This CDR3 spans 17 amino acids. The V gene's germline CDR1 is LGHNA and CDR2 YNFKEQ. The V end lost 5 bases, the J end lost 3 bases, and 22 bases lay between the germline ends.

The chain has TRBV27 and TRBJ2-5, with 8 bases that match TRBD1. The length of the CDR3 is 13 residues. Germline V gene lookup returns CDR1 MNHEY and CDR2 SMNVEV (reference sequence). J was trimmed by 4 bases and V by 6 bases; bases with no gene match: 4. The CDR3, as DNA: TGTGCCAGCAGGACGACAGGGGCAGAGACCCAGTACTTC. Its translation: CASRTTGAETQYF.

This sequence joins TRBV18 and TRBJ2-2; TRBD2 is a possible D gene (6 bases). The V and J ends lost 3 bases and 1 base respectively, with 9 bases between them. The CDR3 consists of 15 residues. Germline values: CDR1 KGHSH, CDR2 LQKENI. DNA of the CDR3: TGTGCCAGCTCACCGGGACTCCTGAACACCGGGGAGCTGTTTTTT. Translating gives CASSPGLLNTGELFF.

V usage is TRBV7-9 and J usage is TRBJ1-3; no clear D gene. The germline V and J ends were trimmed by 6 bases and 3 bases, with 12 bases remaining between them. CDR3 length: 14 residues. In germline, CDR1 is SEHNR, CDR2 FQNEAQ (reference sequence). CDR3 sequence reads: CASSFGRHGNTIYF. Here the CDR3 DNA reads TGTGCCAGCAGTTTCGGGAGGCATGGAAACACCATATATTTT.

The CDR3: CASSLGGPSYEAFF. CDR3 DNA: TGTGCCAGCAGTTTGGGGGGGCCGTCCTATGAAGCTTTCTTT. This chain connects TRBV28 to TRBJ1-1, with D perhaps matching TRBD1 (6 bases). Germline CDR1 and CDR2: MDHEN and SYDVKM. V was cut by 3 bases and J by 7 bases, with 15 bases left in between. The CDR3 has 14 amino acids.

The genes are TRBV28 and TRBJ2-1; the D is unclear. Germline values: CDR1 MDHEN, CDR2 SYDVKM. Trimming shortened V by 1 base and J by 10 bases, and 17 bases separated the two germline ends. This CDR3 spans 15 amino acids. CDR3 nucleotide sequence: TGTGCCAGCAGTTTATTTTCGGTGGGGTCTAAAGAGCAGTTCTTC. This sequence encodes CASSLFSVGSKEQFF.

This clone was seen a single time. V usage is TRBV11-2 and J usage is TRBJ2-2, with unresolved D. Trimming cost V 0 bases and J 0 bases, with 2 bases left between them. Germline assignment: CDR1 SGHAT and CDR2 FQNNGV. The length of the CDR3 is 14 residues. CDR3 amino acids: CASSLETNTGELFF. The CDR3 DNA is TGTGCCAGCAGCTTAGAGACGAACACCGGGGAGCTGTTTTTT.

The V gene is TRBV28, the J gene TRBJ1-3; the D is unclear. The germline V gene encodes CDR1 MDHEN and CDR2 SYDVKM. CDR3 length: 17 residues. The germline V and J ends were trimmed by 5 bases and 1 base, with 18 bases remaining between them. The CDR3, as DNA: TGTGCCAGCAGTCCCACCCTGGGAAGCGGTTCTGGAAACACCATATATTTT. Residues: CASSPTLGSGSGNTIYF. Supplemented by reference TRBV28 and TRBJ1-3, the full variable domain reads DVKVTQSSRYLVKRTGEKVFLECVQDMDHENMFWYRQDPGLGLRLIYFSYDVKMKEKGDIPEGYSVSREKKERFSLILESASTNQTSMYLCASSPTLGSGSGNTIYFGEGSWLTVV.

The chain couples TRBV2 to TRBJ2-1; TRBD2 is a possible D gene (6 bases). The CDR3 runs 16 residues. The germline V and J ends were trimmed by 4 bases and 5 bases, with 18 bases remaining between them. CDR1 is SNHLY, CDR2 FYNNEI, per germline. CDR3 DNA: TGTGCCAGCAGTGTGATTCGGGGAAGACTAGACAATGAGCAGTTCTTC. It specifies CASSVIRGRLDNEQFF. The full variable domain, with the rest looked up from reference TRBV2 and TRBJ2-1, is EPEVTQTPSHQVTQMGQEVILRCVPISNHLYFYWYRQILGQKVEFLVSFYNNEISEKSEIFDDQFSVERPDGSNFTLKIRSTKLEDSAMYFCASSVIRGRLDNEQFFGPGTRLTVL.

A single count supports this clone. DNA for the CDR3: TGTGCCAGTAGTATATCGAAAGCCACCGGGGAGCTGTTTTTT. Translated, it gives CASSISKATGELFF. The chain combines TRBV19 with TRBJ2-2; unclear D gene. The CDR3 has 14 amino acids. In germline, CDR1 is LNHDA, CDR2 SQIVND (reference sequence). V was clipped by 2 bases and J by 4 bases, with 8 bases between them.

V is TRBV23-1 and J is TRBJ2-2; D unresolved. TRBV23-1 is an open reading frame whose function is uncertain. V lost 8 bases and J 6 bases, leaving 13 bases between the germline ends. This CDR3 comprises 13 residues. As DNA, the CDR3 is TGCGCCAGCTTTTACAGCGTGGCCGGGGAGCTGTTTTTT. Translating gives CASFYSVAGELFF.

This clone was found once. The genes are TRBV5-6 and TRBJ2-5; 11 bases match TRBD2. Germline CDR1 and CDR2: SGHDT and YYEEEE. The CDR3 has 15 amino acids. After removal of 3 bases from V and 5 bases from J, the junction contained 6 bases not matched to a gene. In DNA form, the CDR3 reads TGTGCCAGCAGCTCAAAAACTAGCGGGGGTGAGACCCAGTACTTC. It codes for CASSSKTSGGETQYF.

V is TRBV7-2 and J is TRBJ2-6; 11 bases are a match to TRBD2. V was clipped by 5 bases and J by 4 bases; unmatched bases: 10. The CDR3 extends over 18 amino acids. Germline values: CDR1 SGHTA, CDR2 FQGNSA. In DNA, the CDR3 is TGTGCCAGCAGCCCGCGACTAGCGGGGCCGAGGGGGGCCAACGTCCTGACTTTC. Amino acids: CASSPRLAGPRGANVLTF.

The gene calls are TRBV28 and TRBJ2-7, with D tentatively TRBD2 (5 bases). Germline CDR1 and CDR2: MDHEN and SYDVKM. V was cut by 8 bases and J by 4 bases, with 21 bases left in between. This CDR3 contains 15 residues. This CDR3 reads CASRVFTEGRYEQYF. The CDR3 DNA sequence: TGTGCCAGCCGAGTTTTTACAGAGGGAAGATACGAGCAGTACTTC.

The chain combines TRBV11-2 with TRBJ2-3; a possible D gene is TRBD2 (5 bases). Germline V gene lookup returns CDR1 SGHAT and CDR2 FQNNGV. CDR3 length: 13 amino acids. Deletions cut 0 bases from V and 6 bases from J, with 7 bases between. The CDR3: CASSLERADTQYF. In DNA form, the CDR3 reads TGTGCCAGCAGCTTAGAGCGGGCGGATACGCAGTATTTT.

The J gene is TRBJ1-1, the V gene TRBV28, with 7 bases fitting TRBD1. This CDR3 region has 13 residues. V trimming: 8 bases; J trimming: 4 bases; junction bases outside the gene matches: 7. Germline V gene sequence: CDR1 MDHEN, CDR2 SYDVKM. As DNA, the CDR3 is TGTGCCAGCTGGTTACAGGGGAGCACTGAAGCTTTCTTT. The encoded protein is CASWLQGSTEAFF.